A selection of T cell receptor beta chains follows, all from one sample in a study of blood T cell repertoires in COVID-19. Only in-frame clones appear in the TCRdb table, and some are missing; sequencing was by immunoSEQ multiplex PCR. In the table there are 370,000 or so clones, roughly 86% of which are singletons. Sequenced input: peripheral blood. The receptors were gathered from a human donor with acute or convalescent COVID-19. The donor label of this sample is uncertain. The CDR3 runs from the conserved cysteine through the conserved F or W. D genes are given only for firm matches. Size is omitted from some rows. Given values are once, few, many or a class for expanded clones.

clone_size	d_call	v_call	j_call	cdr3_aa	cdr3_nt
once	TRBD2	TRBV2	TRBJ2-5	CASTRAGVMETQYF	TGTGCCAGCACTAGAGCGGGAGTTATGGAGACCCAGTACTTC
once	-	TRBV6-2/TRBV6-3	TRBJ1-2	CASSYLGGANYGYTF	TGTGCCAGCAGTTACCTGGGAGGAGCTAACTATGGCTACACCTTC
-	-	TRBV29-1	TRBJ2-7	CSVENRQYEQYF	TGCAGCGTTGAGAACAGGCAATACGAGCAGTACTTC
-	TRBD1	TRBV2	TRBJ1-1	CASSGTGRNTEAFF	TGTGCCAGCAGTGGGACAGGCAGAAACACTGAAGCTTTCTTT
-	TRBD2	TRBV30	TRBJ2-7	CAWSPRTSGIPYEQYF	TGTGCCTGGAGCCCCCGGACTAGCGGGATCCCCTACGAGCAGTACTTC
-	TRBD2	TRBV10-2	TRBJ2-7	CASSGAGGIGYEQYF	TGCGCCAGCAGTGGAGCGGGGGGAATCGGCTACGAGCAGTACTTC
-	TRBD1	TRBV5-1	TRBJ1-1	CASKRDRAPSSAEAFF	TGCGCCAGCAAAAGGGACAGGGCCCCATCGAGCGCTGAAGCTTTCTTT
-	TRBD1	TRBV19	TRBJ1-2	CASSRDRGNYGYTF	TGTGCCAGTAGCCGGGACAGGGGTAACTATGGCTACACCTTC
-	-	TRBV7-2	TRBJ1-3	CASSFDFYSGNTIYF	TGTGCCAGCAGCTTCGATTTCTACTCTGGAAACACCATATATTTT
-	TRBD1	TRBV19	TRBJ2-2	CASNDRGHGNTGELFF	TGTGCCAGTAACGACAGGGGGCACGGTAACACCGGGGAGCTGTTTTTT
-	-	TRBV19	TRBJ2-4	CASTPGGSLAKNIQYF	TGTGCCAGTACCCCTGGGGGGTCTCTAGCCAAAAACATTCAGTACTTC
once	TRBD1	TRBV2	TRBJ1-1	CASSEWEGQGAFF	TGTGCCAGCAGTGAATGGGAGGGACAGGGCGCTTTCTTT
-	TRBD1	TRBV18	TRBJ1-1	CASSPRGQVGKTEAFF	TGTGCCAGCTCCCCTCGGGGACAGGTAGGGAAGACTGAAGCTTTCTTT
few	TRBD1	TRBV6-5	TRBJ1-5	CASSLTGGNQPQHF	TGTGCCAGCAGTCTGACAGGGGGCAATCAGCCCCAGCATTTT
-	TRBD1	TRBV18	TRBJ2-5	CASSPRHRGSDGQETQYF	TGTGCCAGCTCACCGCGTCACAGGGGATCCGACGGGCAAGAGACCCAGTACTTC
-	-	TRBV30	TRBJ1-6	CAWSGQMDSPLHF	TGTGCCTGGAGTGGGCAGATGGATTCACCCCTCCACTTT
few	-	TRBV4-1	TRBJ1-1	CASSQETGRMNTEAFF	TGCGCCAGCAGCCAAGAGACAGGCCGAATGAACACTGAAGCTTTCTTT
-	-	TRBV5-1	TRBJ1-2	CASSLERGSTIANYGYTF	TGCGCCAGCAGCTTGGAGCGGGGATCGACAATAGCTAACTATGGCTACACCTTC
-	-	TRBV28	TRBJ1-1	CASSFLNTEAFF	TGTGCCAGCAGTTTCCTAAACACTGAAGCTTTCTTT
once	TRBD1	TRBV3-1/TRBV3-2	TRBJ1-4	CASSQRTGKNEKLFF	TGTGCCAGCAGCCAACGGACAGGGAAAAATGAAAAACTGTTTTTT
-	TRBD1	TRBV5-1	TRBJ1-1	CASSPRGPIWDTEAFF	TGCGCCAGCAGCCCCAGGGGGCCGATCTGGGACACTGAAGCTTTCTTT
-	-	TRBV7-2	TRBJ2-7	CASSLISDSYEQYF	TGTGCCAGCAGCTTAATTAGCGACTCCTACGAGCAGTACTTC
-	-	TRBV7-9	TRBJ1-2	CASSLYRVRGDYGYTF	TGTGCCAGCAGCTTATACAGGGTCAGAGGCGACTATGGCTACACCTTC
-	TRBD2	TRBV4-2	TRBJ2-1	CASSQDRLAGFFEQFF	TGTGCCAGCAGCCAAGATAGACTAGCGGGATTTTTTGAGCAGTTCTTC
once	-	TRBV3-1/TRBV3-2	TRBJ2-1	CASSQGGPNEQFF	TGTGCCAGCAGCCAAGGGGGCCCGAATGAGCAGTTCTTC
-	TRBD1	TRBV6-5	TRBJ2-4	CAARGQGKNIQYF	TGTGCCGCAAGGGGACAGGGAAAAAACATTCAGTACTTC
-	-	TRBV5-1	TRBJ1-1	CASSLESRGNTEAFF	TGCGCCAGCAGCTTGGAAAGTAGAGGGAACACTGAAGCTTTCTTT
-	TRBD1	TRBV7-9	TRBJ2-7	CASSLLGDRGIGEQYF	TGTGCCAGCAGCTTATTAGGGGACAGGGGCATCGGGGAGCAGTACTTC
-	-	TRBV5-6	TRBJ1-5	CASSIWTVNQPQHF	TGTGCCAGCAGCATTTGGACAGTTAATCAGCCCCAGCATTTT
-	TRBD1	TRBV5-4	TRBJ2-3	CASSWDRATDTQYF	TGTGCCAGCAGCTGGGACAGAGCCACAGATACGCAGTATTTT
-	TRBD1	TRBV3-1/TRBV3-2	TRBJ2-3	CASSRGTGRGRTDTQYF	TGTGCCAGCAGCAGAGGGACAGGTCGTGGACGCACAGATACGCAGTATTTT
-	TRBD2	TRBV25-1	TRBJ2-3	CASSGFLGGRSTDTQYF	TGTGCCAGCAGTGGCTTTTTGGGGGGGAGAAGCACAGATACGCAGTATTTT
few	-	TRBV11-2	TRBJ1-1	CASSGQLGGNTEAFF	TGTGCCAGCAGCGGCCAGTTGGGGGGTAACACTGAAGCTTTCTTT
-	-	TRBV20-1	TRBJ1-2	CSALTPSYTF	TGCAGTGCCTTAACACCGAGCTACACCTTC
-	-	TRBV28	TRBJ2-7	CASSSFSTGPSYEQYF	TGTGCCAGCAGTTCCTTCTCGACAGGACCCTCCTACGAGCAGTACTTC
-	-	TRBV7-9	TRBJ2-3	CASSLEGKGSDTQYF	TGTGCCAGCAGCTTAGAGGGGAAGGGGTCAGATACGCAGTATTTT
-	TRBD1	TRBV6-5	TRBJ2-2	CASSYRGRGTGELFF	TGTGCCAGCAGTTACAGGGGGCGAGGCACCGGGGAGCTGTTTTTT
-	-	TRBV7-9	TRBJ1-4	CASSLVGSRGEKLFF	TGTGCCAGCAGCTTAGTCGGGTCCAGGGGTGAAAAACTGTTTTTT
-	-	TRBV7-9	TRBJ1-1	CASSSQGPHTEAFF	TGTGCCAGCAGCTCCCAGGGGCCGCACACTGAAGCTTTCTTT
-	-	TRBV19	TRBJ1-5	CASSMTGENQPQHF	TGTGCCAGTAGTATGACGGGGGAAAATCAGCCCCAGCATTTT
-	TRBD1	TRBV7-6	TRBJ1-1	CASSGRTGTEAFF	TGTGCCAGCAGCGGGCGGACAGGGACTGAAGCTTTCTTT
-	TRBD1	TRBV7-9	TRBJ1-4	CASSLGDRDNEKLFF	TGTGCCAGCAGCTTAGGGGACAGGGATAATGAAAAACTGTTTTTT
-	TRBD2	TRBV5-1	TRBJ2-7	CASSLAANYEQYF	TGCGCCAGCAGCCTAGCGGCTAACTACGAGCAGTACTTC
-	-	TRBV30	TRBJ2-1	CAWSPYNEQFF	TGTGCCTGGAGTCCATACAATGAGCAGTTCTTC
-	-	TRBV28	TRBJ1-2	CASSFGHSYGYTF	TGTGCCAGCAGTTTTGGACACAGCTATGGCTACACCTTC
-	-	TRBV5-8	TRBJ2-1	CASSLGGRPYNEQFF	TGTGCCAGCAGCTTGGGAGGTCGGCCCTACAATGAGCAGTTCTTC
once	-	TRBV28	TRBJ1-4	CASSDPRGRGGNEKLFF	TGTGCCAGCAGTGACCCTCGGGGGAGGGGCGGCAATGAAAAACTGTTTTTT
-	TRBD1	TRBV6-6	TRBJ2-7	CASSSGQGAYEQYF	TGTGCCAGCAGTTCGGGACAGGGGGCTTACGAGCAGTACTTC
-	TRBD2	TRBV19	TRBJ2-1	CASTVAGVPYNEQFF	TGTGCCAGTACCGTAGCGGGAGTACCCTACAATGAGCAGTTCTTC
-	-	TRBV2	TRBJ2-3	CASSDSMLSGSSTDTQYF	TGTGCCAGCAGTGACAGTATGCTCTCGGGATCTAGCACAGATACGCAGTATTTT
-	TRBD1	TRBV7-9	TRBJ1-2	CASSTGTGGLVDGYTF	TGTGCCAGCAGTACCGGAACAGGGGGCTTAGTTGATGGCTACACCTTC
-	-	TRBV3-1/TRBV3-2	TRBJ2-7	CASSQAREEQYF	TGTGCCAGCAGCCAAGCCAGGGAAGAGCAGTACTTC
-	-	TRBV19	TRBJ1-5	CASSRGGVLNQPQHF	TGTGCCAGTAGTCGGGGGGGGGTACTCAATCAGCCCCAGCATTTT